Following are 6 T cell receptor beta chains from one sample sequenced in a study of human T cells and chemical hapten exposure. Time point of the sample: patch test 3, about 24 weeks after DPC sensitization. The treatment is: therapeutic diphenylcyclopropenone sensitization with weekly scalp DPC. Extraction of total RNA was performed on unfractionated whole blood. TCRdb re-called the RACE reads through MiXCR, storing one row per CDR3 protein. This table holds under 50,000 distinct CDR3 sequences, 9.5% to 15% found once. Sequencing was performed on whole blood, taken in connection with sensitization to the hapten diphenylcyclopropenone (DPC). The receptor set was obtained from a woman in her forties with alopecia areata. Some clones in this sample may be carry-over from other donors' samples.

This clonotype was seen ten or more times. The rearrangement joins TRBV5-1 to TRBJ2-1; D might be TRBD1 or TRBD2, each matching 5 bases. Germline V gives CDR1 SGHRS, CDR2 YFSETQ. The CDR3 consists of 14 residues. Trimming pared 4 bases from V and 5 bases from J, leaving 13 bases between. This CDR3 is CASSPGPANNEQFF. The CDR3, as DNA: TGCGCCAGCAGCCCGGGACCCGCGAACAATGAGCAGTTCTTC.

The V and J genes are TRBV12-3 or TRBV12-4 and TRBJ2-3; D unresolved. The CDR3 consists of 13 residues. With 3 bases removed from V and 3 bases from J, the gap between germline ends came to 7 bases. Written as DNA, the CDR3 is TGTGCCAGCAGTTTGTTGAATACAGATACGCAGTATTTT. Translation: CASSLLNTDTQYF.

In its sample, this clonotype was seen many times. The genes are TRBV7-9 and TRBJ2-1; 7 nucleotides line up with TRBD2. Per the germline V gene, CDR1 is SEHNR and CDR2 is FQNEAQ (reference sequence). This CDR3 region has 18 residues. V lost 5 bases, J lost 0 bases, and 13 bases stayed unmatched. The CDR3 coding sequence is TGTGCCAGCAGCAAAACATGGGGAGGGCTAAGCTCCTACAATGAGCAGTTCTTC. Amino acids: CASSKTWGGLSSYNEQFF. The full variable domain, completed using reference TRBV7-9 and TRBJ2-1, is DTGVSQNPRHKITKRGQNVTFRCDPISEHNRLYWYRQTLGQGPEFLTYFQNEAQLEKSRLLSDRFSAERPKGSFSTLEIQRTEQGDSAMYLCASSKTWGGLSSYNEQFFGPGTRLTVL.

The CDR3 DNA follows: TGTGCCAGCAGCCCTTGGACCCAGTACTTC. Its translation: CASSPWTQYF. The chain uses TRBV14 and TRBJ2-5; D remains ambiguous. The germline V gene has CDR1 SGHDN and CDR2 FVKESK. V was clipped by 4 bases and J by 7 bases, with 4 bases between them. CDR3 length: 10 amino acids.

This clonotype has at least ten counts. The chain links TRBV5-1 to TRBJ2-7, with D uncertain. The CDR3 runs to 13 residues. V was clipped by 4 bases and J by 7 bases, with 15 bases between them. CDR1 is SGHRS, CDR2 YFSETQ, per germline. In DNA form, the CDR3 reads TGCGCCAGCAGCGCGGACGGGTTCGGAGAGCAGTACTTC. This encodes CASSADGFGEQYF.

This clonotype was detected many times. The chain combines TRBV11-2 with TRBJ2-5; no definite D call. Germline CDR1 SGHAT, CDR2 FQNNGV. The CDR3 runs 11 residues. Trimming took 3 bases from V and 3 from J, leaving 2 bases between them. The CDR3 spells CASSFKETQYF. DNA of the CDR3: TGTGCCAGCAGCTTCAAAGAGACCCAGTACTTC. The full variable domain, in which reference TRBV11-2 and TRBJ2-5 provide the parts outside the CDR3, is EAGVAQSPRYKIIEKRQSVAFWCNPISGHATLYWYQQILGQGPKLLIQFQNNGVVDDSQLPKDRFSAERLKGVDSTLKIQPAKLEDSAVYLCASSFKETQYFGPGTRLLVL.